The subject of this entry is one T cell receptor (beta chain). Its antigen is still unknown. This sample is drawn from a study of cytomegalovirus exposure and HLA in healthy donors. Study observations and caveats: A later analysis appeared to link common viral pathogens to several of the most significant clusters. Earlier results showed most TCR beta V segments being productive about 87% or about 30% of the time.

The CDR3 extends over 16 amino acids. Trimming took 4 bases from V and 1 from J; bases not matched to a gene: 5. Germline CDR1 SGHDT, CDR2 YYEEEE. Vbeta (60) and Jbeta (13) primers were used in the PCR. Clones were read by immunoSEQ multiplex PCR, and TCRdb kept only the in-frame ones, dropping some. The sample lists about 200,000 clones, approximately 70% seen once, with 1.5% to 2% in the top ten. The material sequenced was PBMCs. This sequence joins TRBV5-6 and TRBJ2-3; TRBD1 matches at 11 bases. This clonotype was obtained from a woman aged 25 to 39 in good health and CMV-seronegative. The CDR3 here is CASSTDRGPRTDTQYF. The CDR3 region has the DNA TGTGCCAGCAGCACGGACAGGGGGCCCCGCACAGATACGCAGTATTTT.